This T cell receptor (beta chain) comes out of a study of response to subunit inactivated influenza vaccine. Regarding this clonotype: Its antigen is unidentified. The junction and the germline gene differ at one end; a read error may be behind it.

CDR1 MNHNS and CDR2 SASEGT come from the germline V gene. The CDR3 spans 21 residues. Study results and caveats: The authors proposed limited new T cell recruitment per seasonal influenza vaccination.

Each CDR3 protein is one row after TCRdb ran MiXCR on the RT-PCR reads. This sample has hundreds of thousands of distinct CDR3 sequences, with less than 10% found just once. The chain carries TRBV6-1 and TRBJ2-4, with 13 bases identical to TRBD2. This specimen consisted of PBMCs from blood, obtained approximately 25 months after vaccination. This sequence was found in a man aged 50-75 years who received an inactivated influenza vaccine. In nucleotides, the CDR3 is TGTGTCAGCAGTAAGAGACTAGCGGGGGGCATGCCGTCTCCAGCCAAAAACATTCAGTACTTC. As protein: CVSSKRLAGGMPSPAKNIQYF.